The 10 T cell receptor beta chains below were found in one sample sequenced in a study of cytomegalovirus exposure and HLA in healthy donors. Profiling relied on immunoSEQ multiplex PCR, and the TCRdb table lists in-frame clones only, not all of them. The sample carries approximately 150,000 clones, more than 75% recorded once. The sample comprised PBMCs. Receptors originate from a man aged 18 to 29 in good health and CMV-seropositive.

This clone was found once. The chain links TRBV11-1 to TRBJ2-1; D unresolved. The CDR3 has 16 residues. Trimming took 5 bases from V and 0 from J, leaving 14 bases between them. Germline CDR1 SGHAT, CDR2 FQDESV (reference sequence). The CDR3 DNA reads TGTGCCAGCAGCCGACTGTGGCGAAGCTCCTACAATGAGCAGTTCTTC. It is translated as CASSRLWRSSYNEQFF.

This chain links TRBV28 with TRBJ2-2; 12 positions agree with TRBD1. The ends lost 5 bases at V and 5 bases at J; junction bases unmatched: 12. CDR3 length equals 18 residues. CDR1 MDHEN and CDR2 SYDVKM come from the germline V gene. The CDR3 spells CASSPGTGGADRTGELFF. CDR3 coding DNA: TGTGCCAGCAGTCCGGGGACAGGGGGCGCCGATCGGACCGGGGAGCTGTTTTTT.

The chain has TRBV4-3 and TRBJ2-1; TRBD1 is a possible D gene (5 bases). Germline-derived CDR1 and CDR2 are LGHNA and YSLEER. The ends were cut back, 0 bases at V and 6 bases at J, with 15 bases in the middle. This CDR3 comprises 16 residues. Here the CDR3 DNA reads TGCGCCAGCAGCCAAGATGGATTGGACATGTTCAATGAGCAGTTCTTC. It is translated as CASSQDGLDMFNEQFF.

The chain couples TRBV18 to TRBJ2-7; 10 bases fit TRBD1. CDR3 length: 14 residues. Germline CDR1 reads KGHSH; CDR2 reads LQKENI. With V trimmed by 3 bases and J by 5 bases, 4 bases remained unmatched. The CDR3 reads CASSPRTGGDEQYF. DNA of the CDR3: TGTGCCAGCTCACCGCGGACAGGGGGGGACGAGCAGTACTTC. Filled out from reference TRBV18 and TRBJ2-7, the complete variable domain reads NAGVMQNPRHLVRRRGQEARLRCSPMKGHSHVYWYRQLPEEGLKFMVYLQKENIIDESGMPKERFSAEFPKEGPSILRIQQVVRGDSAAYFCASSPRTGGDEQYFGPGTRLTVT.

The chain combines TRBV21-1 with TRBJ2-7; the D call of TRBD1 is as the table states it, not checked on the DNA. TRBV21-1 corresponds to a pseudogene. This CDR3 spans 19 amino acids. The CDR3 coding sequence is TGTGCCAGCAGCACAAATCCGGGACAGAATCAATCTGGGGACTACGAGCAGTACTTC. This gives the protein CASSTNPGQNQSGDYEQYF.

Only a few counts were recorded for this clone. CDR3 residues: CASSSWDRDVHYEQYF. The CDR3 DNA reads as TGTGCCAGCAGCTCCTGGGACAGGGACGTCCACTACGAGCAGTACTTC. This chain joins TRBV11-3 and TRBJ2-7; TRBD1 matches 9 bases. The germline CDR1 and CDR2 sequences are SGHNT and YENEEA. Germline trimming cut 4 bases from V and 3 bases from J; bases unmatched to any gene: 10. The CDR3 spans 16 residues.

CDR3 in amino acids: CASISGQGENEQFF. In nucleotides, the CDR3 is TGTGCCAGCATATCGGGACAGGGGGAAAATGAGCAGTTCTTC. The V call is TRBV2, the J call TRBJ2-1; 11 bases align to TRBD1. CDR1 and CDR2 from the germline V gene are SNHLY and FYNNEI. V lost 7 bases, J lost 7 bases, and 6 bases stayed unmatched. The CDR3 length is 14 residues.

The chain links TRBV5-1 to TRBJ2-1, with 11 positions matching TRBD2. Per germline, CDR1 SGHRS and CDR2 YFSETQ. The CDR3 has 15 residues. V was pared by 4 bases and J by 7 bases, with 7 bases of the junction left unmatched. In nucleotides, the CDR3 is TGCGCCAGCAGCGAGGGACTAGCGGTAATTAATGAGCAGTTCTTC. This encodes CASSEGLAVINEQFF.

V gene TRBV14 combines with J gene TRBJ2-1; possible D gene TRBD2, 6 bases. The CDR3 loop spans 15 amino acids. Germline V CDR1 and CDR2: SGHDN, FVKESK. V dropped 1 base and J dropped 3 bases, with 10 bases sitting between them. CDR3 sequence: CASSQAWGDYNEQFF. The CDR3 coding sequence is TGTGCCAGCAGCCAAGCGTGGGGGGACTACAATGAGCAGTTCTTC.

The chain joins TRBV4-1 to TRBJ2-2; 8 positions agree with TRBD2. From germline, CDR1 is MGHRA and CDR2 YSYEKL. V lost 0 bases, J lost 2 bases, and 14 bases stayed unmatched. The CDR3 length is 20 residues. In DNA, the CDR3 is TGCGCCAGCAGCCAAGAGGTTGCTAGCGGGCGCCTCGATAACACCGGGGAGCTGTTTTTT. Its protein product is CASSQEVASGRLDNTGELFF.